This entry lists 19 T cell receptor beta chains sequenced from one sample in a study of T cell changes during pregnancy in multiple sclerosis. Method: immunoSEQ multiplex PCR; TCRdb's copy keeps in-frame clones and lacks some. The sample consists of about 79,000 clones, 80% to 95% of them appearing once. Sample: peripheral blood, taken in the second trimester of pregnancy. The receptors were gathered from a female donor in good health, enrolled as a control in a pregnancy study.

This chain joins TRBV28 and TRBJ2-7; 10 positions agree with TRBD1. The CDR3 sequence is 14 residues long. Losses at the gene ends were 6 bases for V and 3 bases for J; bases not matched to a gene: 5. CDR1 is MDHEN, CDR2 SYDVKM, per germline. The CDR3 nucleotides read TGTGCCAGCAGCGACAGGGGGCCAATCTACGAGCAGTACTTC. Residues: CASSDRGPIYEQYF.

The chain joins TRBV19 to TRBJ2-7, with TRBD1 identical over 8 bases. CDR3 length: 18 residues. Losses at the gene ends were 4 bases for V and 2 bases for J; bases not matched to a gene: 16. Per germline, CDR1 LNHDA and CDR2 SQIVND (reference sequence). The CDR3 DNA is TGTGCCAGTAGTACGTTTCCGGGACAGGAGAACTCTCCCTACGAGCAGTACTTC. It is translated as CASSTFPGQENSPYEQYF.

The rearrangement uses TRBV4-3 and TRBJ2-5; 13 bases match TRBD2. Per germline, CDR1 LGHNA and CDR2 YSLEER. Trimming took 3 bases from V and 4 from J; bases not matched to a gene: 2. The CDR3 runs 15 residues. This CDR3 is CASSQTSGGRETQYF. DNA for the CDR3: TGCGCCAGCAGCCAGACTAGCGGGGGGCGAGAGACCCAGTACTTC.

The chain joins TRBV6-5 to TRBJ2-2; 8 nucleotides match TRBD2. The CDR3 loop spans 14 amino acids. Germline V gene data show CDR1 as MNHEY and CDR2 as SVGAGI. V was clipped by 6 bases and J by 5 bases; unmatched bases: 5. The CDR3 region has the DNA TGTGCCAGCAGGACTAGCGTCGTTACCGGGGAGCTGTTTTTT. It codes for CASRTSVVTGELFF.

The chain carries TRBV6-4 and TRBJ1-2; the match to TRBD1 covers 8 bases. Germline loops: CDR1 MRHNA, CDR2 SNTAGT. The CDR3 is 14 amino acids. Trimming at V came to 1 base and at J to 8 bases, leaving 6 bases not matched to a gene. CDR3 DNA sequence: TGTGCCAGCAGTGACTACTACAGGGGGGGAGGCTACACCTTC. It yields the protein CASSDYYRGGGYTF.

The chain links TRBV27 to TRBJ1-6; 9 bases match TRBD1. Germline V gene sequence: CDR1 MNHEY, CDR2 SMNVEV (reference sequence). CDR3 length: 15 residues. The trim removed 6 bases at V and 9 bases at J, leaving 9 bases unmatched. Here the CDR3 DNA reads TGTGCCAGCAGCCTAGTGGGACAGGGAAGTTCACCCCTCCACTTT. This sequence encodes CASSLVGQGSSPLHF.

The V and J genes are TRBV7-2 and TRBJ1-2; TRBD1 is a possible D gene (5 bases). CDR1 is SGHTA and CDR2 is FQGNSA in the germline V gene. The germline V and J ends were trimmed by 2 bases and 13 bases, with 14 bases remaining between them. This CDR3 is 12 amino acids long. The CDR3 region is CASSLYEGAGTF. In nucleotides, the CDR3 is TGTGCCAGCAGCTTATATGAAGGGGCCGGCACCTTC.

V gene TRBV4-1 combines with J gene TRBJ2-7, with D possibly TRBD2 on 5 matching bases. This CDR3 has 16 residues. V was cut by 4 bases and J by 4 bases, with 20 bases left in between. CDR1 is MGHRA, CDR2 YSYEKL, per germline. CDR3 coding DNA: TGCGCCAGCAGCCGAAAAGAGGGCCCGGGTCCTTACGAGCAGTACTTC. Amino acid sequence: CASSRKEGPGPYEQYF.

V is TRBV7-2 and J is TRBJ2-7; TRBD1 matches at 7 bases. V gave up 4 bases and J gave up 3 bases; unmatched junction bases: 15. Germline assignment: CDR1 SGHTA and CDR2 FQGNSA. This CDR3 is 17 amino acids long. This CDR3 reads CASSSPAARQGIYEQYF. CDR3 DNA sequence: TGTGCCAGCAGCTCACCCGCGGCGAGACAGGGCATCTACGAGCAGTACTTC. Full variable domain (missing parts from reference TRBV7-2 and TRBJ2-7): GAGVSQSPSNKVTEKGKDVELRCDPISGHTALYWYRQSLGQGLEFLIYFQGNSAPDKSGLPSDRFSAERTGGSVSTLTIQRTQQEDSAVYLCASSSPAARQGIYEQYFGPGTRLTVT.

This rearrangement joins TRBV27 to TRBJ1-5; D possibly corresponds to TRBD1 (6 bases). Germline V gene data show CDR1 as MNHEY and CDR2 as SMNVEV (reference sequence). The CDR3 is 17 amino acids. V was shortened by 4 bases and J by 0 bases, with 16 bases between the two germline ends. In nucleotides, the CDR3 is TGTGCCAGCAGTTCCGGGACACCAGGACTTAGCAATCAGCCCCAGCATTTT. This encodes CASSSGTPGLSNQPQHF.

DNA of the CDR3: TGTGCCAGTAGTATAGAGTCAAGGACAGACTACACCTACGAGCAGTACTTC. Amino acids: CASSIESRTDYTYEQYF. The chain employs TRBV19 and TRBJ2-7, with a tentative D call TRBD1 (6 bases). V was cut by 0 bases and J by 2 bases, with 17 bases left in between. Per germline, CDR1 LNHDA and CDR2 SQIVND (reference sequence). The CDR3 totals 17 residues. Full variable domain (remainder filled in from reference TRBV19 and TRBJ2-7): DGGITQSPKYLFRKEGQNVTLSCEQNLNHDAMYWYRQDPGQGLRLIYYSQIVNDFQKGDIAEGYSVSREKKESFPLTVTSAQKNPTAFYLCASSIESRTDYTYEQYFGPGTRLTVT.

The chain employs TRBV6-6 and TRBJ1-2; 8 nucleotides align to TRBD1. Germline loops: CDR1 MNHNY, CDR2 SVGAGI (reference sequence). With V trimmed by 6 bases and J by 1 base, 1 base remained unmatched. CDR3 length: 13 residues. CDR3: CASRDRDNYGYTF. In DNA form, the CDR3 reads TGTGCCAGCAGGGACAGGGATAACTATGGCTACACCTTC.

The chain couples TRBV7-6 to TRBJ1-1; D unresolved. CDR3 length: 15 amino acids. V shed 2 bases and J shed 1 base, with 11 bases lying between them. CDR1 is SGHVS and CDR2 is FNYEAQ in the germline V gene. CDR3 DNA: TGTGCCAGCAGCTTAAACCCCACTAGGAACACTGAAGCTTTCTTT. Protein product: CASSLNPTRNTEAFF.

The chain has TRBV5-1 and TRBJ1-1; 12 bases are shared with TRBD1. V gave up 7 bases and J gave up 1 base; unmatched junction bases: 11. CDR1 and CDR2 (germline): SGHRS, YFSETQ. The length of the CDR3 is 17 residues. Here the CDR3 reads CASDLGGTGGWNTEAFF. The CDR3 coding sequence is TGCGCCAGCGACTTGGGCGGGACAGGGGGCTGGAACACTGAAGCTTTCTTT.

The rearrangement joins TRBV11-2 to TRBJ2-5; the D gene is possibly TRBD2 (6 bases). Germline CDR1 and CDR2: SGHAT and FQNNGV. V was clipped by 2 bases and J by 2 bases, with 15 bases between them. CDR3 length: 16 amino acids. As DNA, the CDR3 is TGTGCCAGCAGCTTAATTCCGAAGGCGGGGCAAGAGACCCAGTACTTC. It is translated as CASSLIPKAGQETQYF.

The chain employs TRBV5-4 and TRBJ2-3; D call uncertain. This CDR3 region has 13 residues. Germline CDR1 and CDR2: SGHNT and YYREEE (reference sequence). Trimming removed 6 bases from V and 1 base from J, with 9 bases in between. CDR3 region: CASNIEGTDTQYF. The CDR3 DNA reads TGTGCCAGCAACATTGAGGGCACAGATACGCAGTATTTT.

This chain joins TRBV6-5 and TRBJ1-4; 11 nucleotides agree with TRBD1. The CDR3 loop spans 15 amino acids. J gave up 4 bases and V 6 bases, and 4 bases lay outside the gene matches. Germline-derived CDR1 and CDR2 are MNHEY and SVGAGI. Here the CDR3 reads CASRRTGGLNEKLFF. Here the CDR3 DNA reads TGTGCCAGCAGACGGACAGGGGGCCTTAATGAAAAACTGTTTTTT.

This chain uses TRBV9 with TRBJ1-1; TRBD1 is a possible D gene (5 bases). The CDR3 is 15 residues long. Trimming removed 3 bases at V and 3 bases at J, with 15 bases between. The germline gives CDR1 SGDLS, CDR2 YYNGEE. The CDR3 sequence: CASSASGQGDTEAFF. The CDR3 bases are TGTGCCAGCAGCGCCTCAGGGCAAGGGGACACTGAAGCTTTCTTT. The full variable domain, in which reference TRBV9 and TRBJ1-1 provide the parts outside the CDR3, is DSGVTQTPKHLITATGQRVTLRCSPRSGDLSVYWYQQSLDQGLQFLIQYYNGEERAKGNILERFSAQQFPDLHSELNLSSLELGDSALYFCASSASGQGDTEAFFGQGTRLTVV.

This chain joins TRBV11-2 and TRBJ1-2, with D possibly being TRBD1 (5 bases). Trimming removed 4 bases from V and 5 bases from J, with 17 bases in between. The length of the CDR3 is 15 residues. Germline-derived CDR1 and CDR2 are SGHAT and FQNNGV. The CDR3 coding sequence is TGTGCCAGCAGCTACCAAAGACAGTCCGGGTATGGCTACACCTTC. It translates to CASSYQRQSGYGYTF.